The subject of this entry is one T cell receptor beta chain. This specimen belongs to a study of CD8 T cells in Susac syndrome. Sequencing of TCR beta drew on CD8+ and CD4+ T cells from blood. Patients with Susac syndrome met diagnostic criteria defined recently for definite or probable disease. TEMRA cells were FACS-enriched, while CD8+ and CD4+ T cells were negatively isolated. Random hexamers were used to reverse transcribe an amount of roughly 0.5 to 1 ug RNA. A multiplex approach, immunoSEQ multiplex PCR, amplified TCR beta CDR3 across 54 Vbeta and 13 Jbeta. TCRdb itself ran the immunoSEQ multiplex PCR reads through MiXCR, one entry per CDR3 protein. The sample has tens of thousands of distinct CDR3 sequences; about 94% are singletons. The sequence derives from a human donor with Susac syndrome. Sequencing was performed on CD4+ T cells from PBMCs.

The CDR3 spells CASRGDRGTDNEQFF. The CDR3 DNA reads TGTGCCAGCAGGGGGGACAGGGGAACTGACAATGAGCAGTTCTTC. This rearrangement joins TRBV2 to TRBJ2-1, with 10 bases aligning to TRBD1. The CDR3 extends over 15 amino acids. V lost 6 bases and J lost 5; bases outside the gene matches: 7. Per the germline V gene, CDR1 is SNHLY and CDR2 is FYNNEI.